One sample yielded the 19 T cell receptor beta chains listed below, sequenced in a study of T cell responses to AZD1222 COVID-19 vaccine. Method: immunoSEQ multiplex PCR; TCRdb's copy keeps in-frame clones and lacks some. The sample consists of 84,000 or so clones, roughly 85% of them appearing once. The sample consisted of peripheral blood, taken on day 0 of AZD1222 vaccination. Every receptor here comes from an adult in good health.

The V and J genes are TRBV9 and TRBJ2-3; perhaps TRBD2 as D (6 bases). Looked up from germline, CDR1 is SGDLS and CDR2 is YYNGEE. Trimming removed 0 bases at V and 2 bases at J, with 10 bases between. CDR3 length: 15 amino acids. The DNA of the CDR3 is TGTGCCAGCAGCGTAGGGGCGGGGCCCACAGATACGCAGTATTTT. It is translated as CASSVGAGPTDTQYF. The full variable domain, completed using reference TRBV9 and TRBJ2-3, is DSGVTQTPKHLITATGQRVTLRCSPRSGDLSVYWYQQSLDQGLQFLIQYYNGEERAKGNILERFSAQQFPDLHSELNLSSLELGDSALYFCASSVGAGPTDTQYFGPGTRLTVL.

The CDR3 DNA reads as TGTGCCAGCAGCGTACGTGGGACAGACACCGGGGAGCTGTTTTTT. Residues: CASSVRGTDTGELFF. The chain couples TRBV9 to TRBJ2-2; 7 nucleotides agree with TRBD1. Germline V gene lookup returns CDR1 SGDLS and CDR2 YYNGEE. This CDR3 region has 15 residues. The J segment lost 3 bases and the V segment lost 1 base, leaving 3 bases of the junction unmatched.

The chain joins TRBV11-2 to TRBJ2-7; D possibly corresponds to TRBD2 (6 bases). CDR1 is SGHAT and CDR2 is FQNNGV in the germline V gene. The CDR3 contains 17 residues. Trimming left V 1 base short and J 6 bases short, with 22 bases between. The CDR3 DNA reads as TGTGCCAGCAGCTTAGTAGTCTATGGGACCGGGAGTTTCGAGCAGTACTTC. This encodes CASSLVVYGTGSFEQYF.

The rearrangement links TRBV11-2 to TRBJ2-1; 7 nucleotides line up with TRBD2. Germline V lookup: CDR1 SGHAT, CDR2 FQNNGV. V lost 2 bases and J lost 4; bases outside the gene matches: 8. This CDR3 has 16 residues. The CDR3 sequence is CASSLNPGGSYNEQFF. Written as DNA, the CDR3 is TGTGCCAGCAGCTTAAACCCCGGCGGGAGTTACAATGAGCAGTTCTTC.

The J gene is TRBJ2-4, the V gene TRBV19, with D perhaps assigned TRBD1 or TRBD2 (6 bases each). Germline V gene lookup returns CDR1 LNHDA and CDR2 SQIVND (reference sequence). Trimming stripped 11 bases from V and 9 bases from J, with 11 bases between. This CDR3 comprises 10 residues. CDR3 in amino acids: CAGGGTIQYF. The CDR3 DNA reads TGTGCCGGAGGGGGAACCATTCAGTACTTC.

V gene TRBV7-9 combines with J gene TRBJ1-3, with D possibly being TRBD1 (5 bases). The germline V and J ends were trimmed by 5 bases and 0 bases, with 8 bases remaining between them. This CDR3 is 14 amino acids long. Germline V gene sequence: CDR1 SEHNR, CDR2 FQNEAQ (reference sequence). Written as DNA, the CDR3 is TGTGCCAGCAGCCCAGGGTTCTCTGGAAACACCATATATTTT. Its protein is CASSPGFSGNTIYF.

The rearrangement links TRBV3-1 (or the pseudogene TRBV3-2) to TRBJ2-1; TRBD2 agrees at 12 bases. The trim removed 1 base at V and 2 bases at J, leaving 9 bases unmatched. The germline V gene encodes CDR1 LGHDT and CDR2 YNNKEL (reference sequence). This CDR3 has 19 amino acids. CDR3 coding DNA: TGTGCCAGCAGCCAAGCCTCCGGGACTAGCGGGTCCACCTACAATGAGCAGTTCTTC. It translates to CASSQASGTSGSTYNEQFF.

The gene calls are TRBV27 and TRBJ1-1, with TRBD1 matching over 7 bases. The CDR3 runs 15 residues. Trimming cost V 5 bases and J 4 bases; bases outside gene matches: 10. Germline assignment: CDR1 MNHEY and CDR2 SMNVEV (reference sequence). DNA of the CDR3: TGTGCCAGCAGTACCTGGGACAGCCGGGCCACTGAAGCTTTCTTT. It specifies CASSTWDSRATEAFF.

The J gene is TRBJ1-1, the V gene TRBV13, with D perhaps TRBD1 (5 bases). The CDR3 contains 11 residues. Germline V gives CDR1 PRHDT, CDR2 FYEKMQ (reference sequence). Between the trimmed V and J ends, which lost 5 bases and 8 bases, there was a span of 9 bases. For the CDR3, the DNA is TGTGCCAGCAGCCCGGGGACCGAAGCTTTCTTT. Translated, it gives CASSPGTEAFF.

The chain recombines TRBV18 with TRBJ2-2; D uncertain. The V gene's germline CDR1 is KGHSH and CDR2 LQKENI. The CDR3 sequence is 15 residues long. The V gene lost 1 base and the J gene lost 7 bases, with 13 bases spanning the gap. The CDR3 is CASSPRTHRGGELFF. The CDR3 bases are TGTGCCAGCTCACCACGAACTCATCGCGGCGGGGAGCTGTTTTTT.

The V gene is TRBV4-1, the J gene TRBJ2-7, with a possible D match to TRBD2 (7 bases). Germline V lookup: CDR1 MGHRA, CDR2 YSYEKL. The CDR3 contains 14 residues. V gave up 5 bases and J gave up 5 bases, with 16 bases separating them. Here the CDR3 reads CASSEGGGPDEQYF. CDR3 nucleotide sequence: TGCGCCAGCAGCGAGGGAGGGGGGCCTGACGAGCAGTACTTC.

The J gene is TRBJ1-1, the V gene TRBV2; the match to TRBD1 covers 10 bases. The germline V gene has CDR1 SNHLY and CDR2 FYNNEI. Trimming took 3 bases from V and 2 from J; bases not matched to a gene: 12. CDR3 length: 18 residues. CDR3 loop: CASSEPWDRGRTNTEAFF. In DNA form, the CDR3 reads TGTGCCAGCAGTGAGCCCTGGGACAGGGGAAGGACCAACACTGAAGCTTTCTTT.

CDR3 amino acids: CASSSRVADTDTQYF. The CDR3 DNA reads TGTGCCAGCAGCTCCCGGGTAGCGGACACAGATACGCAGTATTTT. The V and J genes are TRBV7-2 and TRBJ2-3; weak D call: TRBD2 (6 bases). The CDR3 length is 15 residues. Germline loops: CDR1 SGHTA, CDR2 FQGNSA. V was shortened by 4 bases and J by 2 bases, with 13 bases between the two germline ends.

The CDR3 nucleotides read TGTGCTAGTGTCCCCGCCGGGGGTTCCGGGGAGCTGTTTTTT. It translates to CASVPAGGSGELFF. This sequence joins TRBV12-5 and TRBJ2-2; D is possibly TRBD2 (6 bases). This CDR3 is 14 amino acids long. Germline loops: CDR1 LGHNT, CDR2 FRNRAP. The V and J ends lost 7 bases and 6 bases respectively, with 15 bases between them.

The CDR3 DNA is TGTGCCAGCAGCTCGGGACTGGCGAACACCGGGGAGCTGTTTTTT. Its protein is CASSSGLANTGELFF. The chain joins TRBV9 to TRBJ2-2; the D gene is possibly TRBD2 (6 bases). The CDR3 contains 15 residues. V shed 4 bases and J shed 0 bases, with 10 bases lying between them. Per germline, CDR1 SGDLS and CDR2 YYNGEE.

The CDR3 sequence is CVVNRAAAYEQYF. The CDR3 nucleotides are TGTGTCGTAAACAGGGCCGCAGCCTACGAGCAGTACTTC. The chain recombines TRBV7-9 with TRBJ2-7, with D possibly TRBD1 on 6 matching bases. Germline-derived CDR1 and CDR2 are SEHNR and FQNEAQ (reference sequence). The CDR3 has 13 residues.

The J gene is TRBJ1-2, the V gene TRBV15; D not resolved. The CDR3 totals 15 residues. Trimming pared 0 bases from V and 4 bases from J, leaving 12 bases between. Looked up from germline, CDR1 is LNHNV and CDR2 is YYDKDF (reference sequence). CDR3 amino acids: CATSRDSGHSYGYTF. CDR3 DNA sequence: TGTGCCACCAGCAGAGATAGTGGCCACTCCTATGGCTACACCTTC. Together with reference TRBV15 and TRBJ1-2, the CDR3 gives the full variable domain: DAMVIQNPRYQVTQFGKPVTLSCSQTLNHNVMYWYQQKSSQAPKLLFHYYDKDFNNEADTPDNFQSRRPNTSFCFLDIRSPGLGDTAMYLCATSRDSGHSYGYTFGSGTRLTVV.

The chain links TRBV12-3 or TRBV12-4 to TRBJ1-1, with D unresolved. There are 12 residues in the CDR3. V shed 3 bases and J shed 6 bases, with 8 bases lying between them. This chain's CDR3 is CASSFSAAEAFF. The CDR3 DNA is TGTGCCAGCAGTTTTTCCGCCGCTGAAGCTTTCTTT.

This clone was observed a single time. The chain couples TRBV27 to TRBJ1-2, with D hard to call. The CDR3 has 12 amino acids. The V end was cut by 4 bases, the J end by 7 bases, with 10 bases between. CDR1 and CDR2 (germline): MNHEY, SMNVEV (reference sequence). The CDR3, as DNA: TGTGCCAGCAGTTCCCCAGGAGGTGGCTACACCTTC. It translates to CASSSPGGGYTF.